Below, 16 T cell receptor beta chains from the same sample are listed, as sequenced in a study of T cell responses to AZD1222 COVID-19 vaccine. Assay used: immunoSEQ multiplex PCR; TCRdb lists only in-frame clones, some missing. The sample records about 200,000 clones, 85% to 95% being singletons. The input for sequencing was peripheral blood, taken on day 0 of MenACWY control vaccination. The receptors were gathered from an adult in good health.

J is TRBJ2-1 and V is TRBV27; perhaps D is TRBD1 or TRBD2 (5 bases each). CDR1 and CDR2 (germline): MNHEY, SMNVEV (reference sequence). V gave up 2 bases and J gave up 3 bases, with 14 bases separating them. This CDR3 is built from 16 residues. DNA of the CDR3: TGTGCCAGCAGTTTACTCTCCGGGACGTTCTACAATGAGCAGTTCTTC. This sequence encodes CASSLLSGTFYNEQFF.

The CDR3 loop is CASSPPGLPEETQYF. CDR3 DNA sequence: TGTGCCAGCTCACCTCCGGGACTGCCAGAAGAGACCCAGTACTTC. The chain recombines TRBV18 with TRBJ2-5; a weak D match, TRBD2 (6 bases). The CDR3 contains 15 residues. V lost 3 bases to trimming and J lost 3 bases, with 14 bases between them. CDR1 and CDR2 from the germline V gene are KGHSH and LQKENI.

The chain joins TRBV19 to TRBJ1-2; 7 bases map to TRBD1. CDR3 size: 14 residues. Trimming cost V 9 bases and J 3 bases; bases outside gene matches: 10. The germline V gene has CDR1 LNHDA and CDR2 SQIVND (reference sequence). CDR3 coding DNA: TGTGCCAGCCGGCGATTTCAGGGGGACTATGGCTACACCTTC. This sequence encodes CASRRFQGDYGYTF.

The chain is built from TRBV19 and TRBJ2-1, with TRBD1 matching 7 bases. Germline V CDR1 and CDR2: LNHDA, SQIVND (reference sequence). V lost 4 bases, J lost 9 bases, and 9 bases stayed unmatched. CDR3 size: 14 residues. The CDR3, as DNA: TGTGCCAGTAGTACCGCGACAGGGACGGTTGAGCAGTTCTTC. It encodes CASSTATGTVEQFF.

V gene TRBV18 combines with J gene TRBJ1-1; D unclear. V was clipped by 3 bases and J by 2 bases, with 13 bases between them. This CDR3 has 15 residues. Germline V gene data show CDR1 as KGHSH and CDR2 as LQKENI. CDR3: CASSPRGIDNTEAFF. The CDR3 DNA is TGTGCCAGCTCACCGCGGGGAATTGACAACACTGAAGCTTTCTTT.

A note on this clone: Other DNA sequences from this sample encode an identical CDR3 as well. The chain is built from TRBV12-3 or TRBV12-4 and TRBJ2-5; D is unclear. The V end was cut by 1 base, the J end by 5 bases, with 2 bases between. The length of the CDR3 is 11 residues. The CDR3 loop reads CASSLEETQYF. The CDR3 DNA reads TGTGCCAGCAGTTTAGAGGAGACCCAGTACTTC.

The chain combines TRBV6-7 with TRBJ2-3, with D unclear. TRBV6-7 is an ORF; its function is uncertain. With 6 bases removed from V and 1 base from J, the gap between germline ends came to 17 bases. The CDR3 extends over 16 amino acids. The chain's CDR3 is CASRLGSFGGTDTQYF. Written as DNA, the CDR3 is TGTGCCAGCAGGCTAGGATCGTTCGGTGGCACAGATACGCAGTATTTT.

This chain connects TRBV28 to TRBJ1-2; weak D call: TRBD1 (6 bases). V lost 6 bases and J 3 bases, leaving 11 bases between the germline ends. The germline gives CDR1 MDHEN, CDR2 SYDVKM. The CDR3 is made up of 13 amino acids. CDR3 region: CASRGPGDYGYTF. The DNA of the CDR3 is TGTGCCAGCAGAGGACCAGGGGACTATGGCTACACCTTC.

This rearrangement joins TRBV5-4 to TRBJ1-4; 9 nucleotides line up with TRBD1. V dropped 3 bases and J dropped 8; count of bases not matched to a gene: 8. Germline V CDR1 and CDR2: SGHNT, YYREEE (reference sequence). The CDR3 totals 15 residues. CDR3 nucleotides: TGTGCCAGCAGCTGGGGGACAGGGCCGGTGGAAAAACTGTTTTTT. Translation: CASSWGTGPVEKLFF.

CDR3 amino acids: CASSWAGSSYNSPLHF. The CDR3 nucleotides are TGTGCCAGCAGCTGGGCAGGGTCTTCCTATAATTCACCCCTCCACTTT. The V gene is TRBV5-4, the J gene TRBJ1-6; the D gene is possibly TRBD1 (5 bases). The CDR3 contains 16 residues. Germline V gene data show CDR1 as SGHNT and CDR2 as YYREEE (reference sequence). V was shortened by 3 bases and J by 1 base, with 11 bases between the two germline ends.

The V gene is TRBV30, the J gene TRBJ1-4; 7 bases are a match to TRBD1. V lost 1 base and J lost 4; bases outside the gene matches: 6. Per germline, CDR1 GTSNPN and CDR2 SVGIG (reference sequence). This CDR3 comprises 15 residues. The CDR3 region has the DNA TGTGCCTGGAGTGGGGCGGACAGGATTAATGAAAAACTGTTTTTT. Its translation: CAWSGADRINEKLFF. The whole variable domain, remainder taken from reference TRBV30 and TRBJ1-4, is SQTIHQWPATLVQPVGSPLSLECTVEGTSNPNLYWYRQAAGRGLQLLFYSVGIGQISSEVPQNLSASRPQDRQFILSSKKLLLSDSGFYLCAWSGADRINEKLFFGSGTQLSVL.

The V gene is TRBV6-2 or TRBV6-3, the J gene TRBJ1-2; D gene unclear. Germline V gene data show CDR1 as MNHEY and CDR2 as SVGEGT. This CDR3 comprises 13 residues. The V and J ends lost 4 bases and 8 bases respectively, with 14 bases between them. The CDR3 sequence is CASSFSRPVGYTF. The CDR3 nucleotides read TGTGCCAGCAGTTTTTCTCGCCCGGTGGGCTACACCTTC.

The J gene is TRBJ1-2, the V gene TRBV27; D perhaps matches TRBD1 (6 bases). Trimming removed 2 bases from V and 5 bases from J, with 21 bases in between. Germline loops: CDR1 MNHEY, CDR2 SMNVEV (reference sequence). This CDR3 comprises 17 residues. The CDR3 protein is CASSLIVGAGRLYGYTF. CDR3 nucleotides: TGTGCCAGCAGTTTAATCGTGGGGGCGGGTAGACTTTATGGCTACACCTTC.

V and J are TRBV7-2 and TRBJ2-3, with D possibly being TRBD2 (5 bases). CDR1 and CDR2 (germline): SGHTA, FQGNSA. The CDR3 is 14 amino acids. The V end was cut by 5 bases, the J end by 9 bases, with 18 bases between. CDR3 region: CASSQNRASGTQYF. Written as DNA, the CDR3 is TGTGCCAGCAGCCAAAATCGGGCCTCGGGGACGCAGTATTTT.

The V call is TRBV5-4, the J call TRBJ1-1; possible D gene TRBD1, 6 bases. Germline V gene data show CDR1 as SGHNT and CDR2 as YYREEE (reference sequence). Trimming left V 4 bases short and J 5 bases short, with 9 bases between. This CDR3 is built from 12 residues. The CDR3 bases are TGTGCCAGCAGCCCGGACAGAACTGAAGCTTTCTTT. This gives the protein CASSPDRTEAFF.

The CDR3 region has the DNA TGCAGAACGGGCCCGAACACTGAAGCTTTCTTT. Its protein product is CRTGPNTEAFF. The chain carries TRBV20-1 and TRBJ1-1; D unresolved. Looked up from germline, CDR1 is DFQATT and CDR2 is SNEGSKA (reference sequence). This CDR3 comprises 11 residues.